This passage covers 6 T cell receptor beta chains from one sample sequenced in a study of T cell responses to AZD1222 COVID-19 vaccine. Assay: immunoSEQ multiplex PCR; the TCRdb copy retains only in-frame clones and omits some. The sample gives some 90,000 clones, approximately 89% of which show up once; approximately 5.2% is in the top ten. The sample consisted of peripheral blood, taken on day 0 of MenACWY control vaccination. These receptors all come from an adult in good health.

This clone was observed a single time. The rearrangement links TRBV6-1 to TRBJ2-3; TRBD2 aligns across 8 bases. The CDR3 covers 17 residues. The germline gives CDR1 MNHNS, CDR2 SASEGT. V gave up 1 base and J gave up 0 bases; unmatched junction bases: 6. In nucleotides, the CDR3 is TGTGCCAGCAGTGAAGAGAATTCTAGCGGGAGCACAGATACGCAGTATTTT. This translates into CASSEENSSGSTDTQYF.

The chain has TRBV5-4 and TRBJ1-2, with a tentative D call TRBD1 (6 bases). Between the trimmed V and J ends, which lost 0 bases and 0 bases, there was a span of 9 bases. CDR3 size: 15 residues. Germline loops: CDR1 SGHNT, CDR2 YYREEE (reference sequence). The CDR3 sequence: CASSLAQGSNYGYTF. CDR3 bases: TGTGCCAGCAGCTTGGCCCAGGGGTCTAACTATGGCTACACCTTC. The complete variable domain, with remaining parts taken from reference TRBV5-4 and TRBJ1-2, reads ETGVTQSPTHLIKTRGQQVTLRCSSQSGHNTVSWYQQALGQGPQFIFQYYREEENGRGNFPPRFSGLQFPNYSSELNVNALELDDSALYLCASSLAQGSNYGYTFGSGTRLTVV.

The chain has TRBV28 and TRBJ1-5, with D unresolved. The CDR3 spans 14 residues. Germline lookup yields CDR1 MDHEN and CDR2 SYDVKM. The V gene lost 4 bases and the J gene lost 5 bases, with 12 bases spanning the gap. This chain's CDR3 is CASSSRTPHQPQHF. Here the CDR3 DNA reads TGTGCCAGCAGTTCGCGAACCCCCCATCAGCCCCAGCATTTT.

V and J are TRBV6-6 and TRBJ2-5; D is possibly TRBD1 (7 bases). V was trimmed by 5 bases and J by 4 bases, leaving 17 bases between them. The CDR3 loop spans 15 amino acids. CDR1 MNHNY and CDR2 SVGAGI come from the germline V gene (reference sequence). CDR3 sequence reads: CASSTTRQGGETQYF. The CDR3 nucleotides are TGTGCCAGCAGTACAACAAGACAGGGAGGAGAGACCCAGTACTTC.

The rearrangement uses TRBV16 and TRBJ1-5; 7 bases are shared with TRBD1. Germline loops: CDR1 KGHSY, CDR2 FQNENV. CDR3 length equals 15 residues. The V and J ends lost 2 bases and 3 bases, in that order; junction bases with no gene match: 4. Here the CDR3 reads CASSQPGQYNQPQHF. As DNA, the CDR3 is TGTGCCAGCAGCCAACCGGGACAGTACAATCAGCCCCAGCATTTT.

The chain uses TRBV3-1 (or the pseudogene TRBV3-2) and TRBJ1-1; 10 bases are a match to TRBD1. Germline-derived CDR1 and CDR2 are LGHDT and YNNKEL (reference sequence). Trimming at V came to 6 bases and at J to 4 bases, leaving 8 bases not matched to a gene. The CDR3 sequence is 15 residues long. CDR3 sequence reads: CASRDGTGAGTEAFF. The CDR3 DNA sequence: TGTGCCAGCAGAGACGGGACAGGGGCCGGCACTGAAGCTTTCTTT.